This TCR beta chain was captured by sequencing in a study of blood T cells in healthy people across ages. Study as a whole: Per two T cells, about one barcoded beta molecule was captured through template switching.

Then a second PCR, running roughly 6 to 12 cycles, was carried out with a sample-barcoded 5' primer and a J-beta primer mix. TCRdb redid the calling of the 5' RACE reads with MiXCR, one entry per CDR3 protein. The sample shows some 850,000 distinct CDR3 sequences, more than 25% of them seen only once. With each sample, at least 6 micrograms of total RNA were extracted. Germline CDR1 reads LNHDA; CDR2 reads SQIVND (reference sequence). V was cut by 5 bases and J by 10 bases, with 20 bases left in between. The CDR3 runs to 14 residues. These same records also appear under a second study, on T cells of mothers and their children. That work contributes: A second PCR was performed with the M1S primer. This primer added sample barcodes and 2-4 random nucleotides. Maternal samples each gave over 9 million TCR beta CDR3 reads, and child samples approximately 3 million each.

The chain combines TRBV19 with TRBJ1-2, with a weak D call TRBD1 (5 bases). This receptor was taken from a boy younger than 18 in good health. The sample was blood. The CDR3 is CASSLLDSRLLYTF. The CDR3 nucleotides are TGTGCCAGTAGTCTCCTAGACAGTCGACTCCTCTACACCTTC.